This T cell receptor (beta chain) was recovered during a study of cytomegalovirus exposure and HLA in healthy donors. General study findings and limits: Later findings reportedly placed an Asian-associated ancestry cluster below the approximately 670-donor mean for N-insertions.

Amplification used 60 Vbeta primers and 13 Jbeta primers. Profiling relied on immunoSEQ multiplex PCR, and the TCRdb table lists in-frame clones only, not all of them. The profile shows 130,000 to 150,000 clones, about three quarters of them singletons. Germline trimming cut 4 bases from V and 0 bases from J; bases unmatched to any gene: 7. The V gene's germline CDR1 is MNHNS and CDR2 SASEGT. This CDR3 is 18 amino acids long. This clone has just a few counts. Its antigen is currently unknown. The chain is built from TRBV6-1 and TRBJ2-3; 13 nucleotides align to TRBD2. Source material: PBMCs. This receptor was taken from a man aged 40-49 years in good health and CMV-seropositive. The CDR3 spells CASSGGTSGATSTDTQYF. Here the CDR3 DNA reads TGTGCCAGCAGTGGAGGGACTAGCGGGGCGACTAGCACAGATACGCAGTATTTT.